The present entry profiles one T cell receptor (beta chain) with its context. This receptor's antigen is unknown. Per-base quality was not reported, and no clone a single base away is much larger than it. The source of the sample is a study of cytomegalovirus exposure and HLA in healthy donors (dated 2017 in TCRdb). At the level of the whole study: In an earlier analysis of several hundred of the donors, 250 to 350 Gb of sequence data and approximately 120 million unique TCR beta sequences from about 179 million T cells were reported. A later genetic analysis used genome-wide SNP genotypes for about 65% of the roughly 700 donors, treating that subset as a discovery cohort. Rather than using new phenotypic data, the later analysis identified candidate immune exposures from TCR beta sequences and from how often those sequences occurred across donors. All discovery cohort repertoires had been generated using a single sequencing platform. HLA typing included class I and class II loci at four-digit resolution. The study profiled the T cell repertoires of approximately 700 subjects by immunosequencing and related them to cytomegalovirus serostatus. A separate validation cohort of approximately 120 different subjects was used in addition to the approximately 610-subject first cohort. High-throughput TCR immunosequencing, statistical association of individual TCRs with disease status, and machine learning were combined to predict cytomegalovirus infection status. Among the roughly 400 genotyped donors, 75% to 90% belonged to the genetic ancestry cluster associated with self-reported Caucasian donors. Donor age, sex, ethnicity and CMV serostatus were compiled alongside the repertoire data. To decide whether each TCR beta V gene segment behaved as functional or pseudogenic, an earlier analysis of 587 of the donors relied on high-throughput TCR beta sequencing. Roughly 300 gigabases of sequencing data and 70 million to 95 million unique TCR sequences made up an early release that covered about 640 HLA-typed donors. A later analysis re-examined previously published TCR beta repertoires from roughly 720 donors and added high-resolution HLA genotyping to investigate patterns of TCR occurrence. Typing coverage varied by locus: roughly 629-640 donors for A, B, C, DRB1 and DQB1; under 550 for DQA1; nearly 610 for DPA1; 450 to 480 for DPB1. Across some 400 genotyped donors of the cohort, an average of approximately 240,000 unique TCR beta nucleotide sequences per donor were sequenced, and roughly a sixth of those sequences were non-productive. Roughly 5 DR-DQ haplotypes were handled as single units for association and clustering, since linkage in the cohort was strong. The study was designed to test whether signatures of past pathogen exposure could be identified by cataloging public T cell receptors.

Libraries were made using the immunoSEQ multiplex PCR assay. A mixture of 60 forward primers for TCR Vbeta segments and 13 reverse primers for TCR Jbeta segments was used in the multiplex PCR. A multiplex PCR assay on genomic DNA amplified the CDR3 region of rearranged TCR beta genes. The amplified TCR beta libraries were sequenced on the Illumina HiSeq System as 87-base-pair reads. The source study handled its data this way. In a later analysis, tens of millions of unique TCR beta chains were counted across the roughly 610 repertoires, and around 10 million of these chains were shared by at least two donors. To remove PCR and sequencing errors, raw reads were error-corrected and collapsed into unique sequences using a nearest-neighbor algorithm that merged closely related sequences. V, D and J gene segments were assigned by aligning CDR3 sequences to IMGT reference sequences. For a sequence to be retained, a match of at least six nucleotides was required to both a V gene segment and a J gene segment. A rearrangement counted as productive if the CDR3 had no stop codons and remained in frame with V and J, and every other rearrangement counted as non-productive. Following IMGT convention, CDR3 was defined as the stretch from the second conserved V-encoded cysteine up to the conserved J-encoded phenylalanine. The earlier analysis of some 540 of the donors excluded any sequence lacking an unambiguous match to a single V gene segment. In an earlier analysis of 587 of the donors, a V segment was called functional when productive rearrangements were above 56.7%, and segregating when the standard deviation between donors exceeded 5%. To diagnose cytomegalovirus status from the catalog of TCR beta chain sequences, a statistical classification framework was built. In a later analysis, TCR nucleotide sequences were compared against IMGT/GENE-DB human TR gene sequences so that V and J genes could be assigned. The TCRdist pipeline was used in a later analysis to assign CDR3 sequences and most-parsimonious VDJ recombination scenarios. A later analysis defined each TCR beta chain by its CDR3 amino acid sequence plus V-gene family, and excluded reads lacking a unique V-gene family. To address suspected cross-contamination and a sequencing artifact, a later analysis removed approximately 590 highly shared, low-generation-probability nucleotide sequences. In a later analysis, a clonal expansion index was calculated for each public chain from normalized within-repertoire ranks of inferred template counts. A later analysis computed generation probabilities with a VDJ recombination model fitted to out-of-frame rearrangements, and checked the results against IGoR. A later analysis scored TCR-TCR, TCR-HLA and TCR-CMV co-occurrence with hypergeometric tests, applying a repertoire-size bias correction to TCR pairs. A later analysis estimated false discovery rates by permuting HLA or CMV assignments 20 times. In a later analysis, co-occurring TCRs were grouped using DBSCAN, with TCRdist sequence similarity added in when clustering inside HLA-allele-positive subsets. For co-occurrence clustering, repertoires with fewer than 30,000 or more than 120,000 public chains were excluded, along with a handful of repertoires with anomalous nucleotide sharing. Sourced from immuneACCESS, this table was stored by TCRdb with only in-frame sequences that have V and J called. A share of the clones is absent; for the studies checked, an unresolved V gene accounts for under half, and the remainder has no known explanation. Clonal size and the V and J genes are those of that table, whereas D and trimming came from the DNA. Present in this sample are 150,000 to 200,000 clones, roughly 85% of which were seen just once. Jointly, the top ten make up about 10% of the sample.

The cohort was made up of hundreds of healthy bone marrow donors. Cohort members were all nominally healthy when sampled, although unrecorded immune exposures were likely present. The donor tested CMV seropositive and was one of the 289 seropositive cohort members. Every donor gave a peripheral blood sample, and the peripheral blood mononuclear cells from that sample were used for TCR beta sequencing. The Qiagen DNeasy Blood Extraction Kit was used to extract genomic DNA from the blood cell samples. V is pared back by 0 bases and J by 2 bases, with 20 bases lying between the germline termini. CDR3 length: 19 amino acids, cysteine to phenylalanine. The DNA shown is the 57-base CDR3, in frame from base 1. Points the paper makes about the study in general: Because counts were too low, fewer than 20 rarely observed V segments, including chromosome 9 orphons, were excluded from the earlier analysis of about 500 of the donors. An earlier analysis of 587 of the donors showed that most TCR beta V segments appeared in productive rearrangements either about 90% or about 30% of the time, which broadly matched IMGT annotations. In the study, 150 to 200 TCR beta chains were listed as associated with cytomegalovirus. Specific HLA alleles were associated with 18,000 or so TCR beta sequences at a false discovery rate of 0.05 in a later analysis. According to a later analysis, TCR association rates differed among HLA loci, with DRB1 alleles showing the most associated TCRs and HLA-C alleles showing the fewest. Some IMGT-functional V segments, including TRBV6-2 and TRBV6-3, could not be told apart with the 87-base-pair reads, so those segments were excluded. Immune exposure information for the cohort was limited to CMV serostatus. A cluster of highly shared sequence variants was judged likely to be a technical artifact of the sequencing pipeline. A later genetic analysis associated a missense DCLRE1C variant with V-gene and J-gene trimming of TCR beta chains, and an independent cohort replicated the association. The presence/absence analyses assumed that sequencing depth was roughly uniform across donors, and that assumption may not be true. According to a later genetic analysis, donors in an Asian-associated ancestry cluster had fewer N-insertions in productive TCRs than the roughly 670-donor mean. A further reported finding was that TCR beta sequences accurately predicted the HLA-A and HLA-B alleles for most subjects in the first cohort. A later analysis reported that several top co-occurrence clusters appeared linked to parvovirus B19, influenza, CMV and Epstein-Barr virus. The cohort was sequenced for TCR beta chains only, and without alpha or paired-chain data the features that could be detected were limited. When HLA alleles, especially DR and DQ, strongly co-occurred, attributing TCR associations to individual alleles was difficult. In vitro tests confirmed that a few of the cytomegalovirus-associated TCR beta chains recognize cytomegalovirus antigens. It was suggested by the authors that the approach could potentially be generalized to other disease states and immunological phenotypes. Because HLA typing was missing for some donors at each locus, association tests included only the typed subset. While some public TCRs were present in many individuals, most TCR sequences turned up only very rarely across donors. The classifier was reported to diagnose cytomegalovirus status with high specificity and sensitivity in both the original cohort and the validation cohort. In a later analysis, HLA-associated TCR beta chains showed more clonal expansion and lower generation probabilities than non-associated chains that were equally common. Linkage disequilibrium might explain the correlated functional status among segregating V segments, but an unknown experimental factor could not be excluded. Most CMV-associated TCR beta chains appeared to be HLA-restricted in a later analysis, and the HLA associations seemed to be driven largely by CMV exposure.

The sample was PBMCs. The V gene is TRBV23-1 and the J gene is TRBJ2-1, with the D gene call left open. TRBV23-1 is designated an ORF whose function remains uncertain. The receptor was derived from a man aged 18-30 years in good health and CMV-seropositive. The CDR3 region reads CASSQSEHISGTAYNEQFF. The sequenced DNA is TGCGCCAGCAGTCAATCGGAACATATTTCCGGCACAGCCTACAATGAGCAGTTCTTC.